This note documents a single TCR beta chain sequence. Generated by immunoSEQ multiplex PCR, the TCRdb table keeps only in-frame clones and is missing some. Of 55,000 to 70,000 clones listed, approximately 90% are singletons. This sample was taken from a study of T cell changes during pregnancy in multiple sclerosis. The CDR3 is made up of 16 amino acids. Germline V lookup: CDR1 GTSNPN, CDR2 SVGIG (reference sequence). Unmatched junction bases numbered 14, after V lost 0 bases and J lost 14 bases. This clonotype was sampled from a female donor with multiple sclerosis, enrolled in a pregnancy study. Sequences were derived from peripheral blood, sampled after pregnancy. The chain has TRBV30 and TRBJ1-6; 9 bases are shared with TRBD1. This CDR3 reads CAWSVRGTGGPGALHF. The CDR3 DNA reads TGTGCCTGGAGTGTGCGTGGTACAGGGGGCCCGGGGGCCCTCCACTTT.